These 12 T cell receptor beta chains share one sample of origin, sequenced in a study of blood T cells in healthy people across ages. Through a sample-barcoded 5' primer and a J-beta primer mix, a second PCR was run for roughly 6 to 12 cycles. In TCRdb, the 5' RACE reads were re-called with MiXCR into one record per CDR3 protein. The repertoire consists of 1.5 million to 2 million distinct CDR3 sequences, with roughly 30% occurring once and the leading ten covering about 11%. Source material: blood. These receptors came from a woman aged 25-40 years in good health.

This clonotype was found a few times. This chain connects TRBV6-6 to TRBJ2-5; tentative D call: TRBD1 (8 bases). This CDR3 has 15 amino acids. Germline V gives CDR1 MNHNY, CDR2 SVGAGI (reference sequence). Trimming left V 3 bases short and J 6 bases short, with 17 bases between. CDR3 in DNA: TGTGCCAGCAGTTATCAAGGACAGGGAGGGCAGACCCAGTACTTC. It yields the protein CASSYQGQGGQTQYF.

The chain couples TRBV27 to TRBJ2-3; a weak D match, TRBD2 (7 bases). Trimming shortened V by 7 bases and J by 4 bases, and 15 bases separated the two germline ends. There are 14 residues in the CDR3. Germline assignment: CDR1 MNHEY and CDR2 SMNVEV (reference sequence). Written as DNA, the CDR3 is TGTGCCAGCACCCCGTGGGGGGGCCCAGATACGCAGTATTTT. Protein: CASTPWGGPDTQYF.

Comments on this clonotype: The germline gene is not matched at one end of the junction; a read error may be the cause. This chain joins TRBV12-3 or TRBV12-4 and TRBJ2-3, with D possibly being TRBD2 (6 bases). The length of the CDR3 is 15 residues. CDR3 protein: CASSLRLVGADAQYF. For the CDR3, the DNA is TGTGCCAGCAGTCTTAGACTAGTGGGAGCAGATGCGCAGTATTTT.

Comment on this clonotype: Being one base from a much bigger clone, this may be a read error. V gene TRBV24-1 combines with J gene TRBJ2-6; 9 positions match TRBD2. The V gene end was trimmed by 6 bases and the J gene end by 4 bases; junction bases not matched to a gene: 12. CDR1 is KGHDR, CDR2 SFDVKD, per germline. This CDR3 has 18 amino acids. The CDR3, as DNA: TGTGCCACCAGTCGGGGGACTAGCAGGAGTTCCGGGGCCAACGTCCTGACTTTC. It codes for CATSRGTSRSSGANVLTF.

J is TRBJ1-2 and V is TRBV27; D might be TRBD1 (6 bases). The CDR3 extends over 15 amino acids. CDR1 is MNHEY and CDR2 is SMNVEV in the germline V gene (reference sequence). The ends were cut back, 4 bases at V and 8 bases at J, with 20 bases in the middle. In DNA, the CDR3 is TGTGCCAGCAGTTCCCCCGGGACACCGCGACAGGGCTACACCTTC. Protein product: CASSSPGTPRQGYTF.

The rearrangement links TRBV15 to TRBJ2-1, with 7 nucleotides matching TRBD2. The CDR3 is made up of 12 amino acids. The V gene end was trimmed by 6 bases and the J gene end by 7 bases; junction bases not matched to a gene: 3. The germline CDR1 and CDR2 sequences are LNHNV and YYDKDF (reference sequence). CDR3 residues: CATSSGGNEQFF. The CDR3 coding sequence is TGTGCCACCAGTTCGGGGGGAAATGAGCAGTTCTTC.

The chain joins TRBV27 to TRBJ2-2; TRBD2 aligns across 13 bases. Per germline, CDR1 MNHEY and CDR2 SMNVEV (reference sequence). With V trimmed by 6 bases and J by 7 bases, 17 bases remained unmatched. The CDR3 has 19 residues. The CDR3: CASRKTSGRPQASIGELFF. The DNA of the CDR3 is TGTGCCAGCAGAAAGACTAGCGGGAGGCCTCAAGCTTCAATCGGGGAGCTGTTTTTT.

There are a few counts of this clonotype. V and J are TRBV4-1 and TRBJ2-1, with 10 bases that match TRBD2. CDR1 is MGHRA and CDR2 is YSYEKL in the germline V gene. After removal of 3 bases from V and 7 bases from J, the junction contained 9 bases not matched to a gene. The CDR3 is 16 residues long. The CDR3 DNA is TGCGCCAGCAGCCAGGCAAGCGGGAGGGCCGGGAATGAGCAGTTCTTC. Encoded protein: CASSQASGRAGNEQFF.

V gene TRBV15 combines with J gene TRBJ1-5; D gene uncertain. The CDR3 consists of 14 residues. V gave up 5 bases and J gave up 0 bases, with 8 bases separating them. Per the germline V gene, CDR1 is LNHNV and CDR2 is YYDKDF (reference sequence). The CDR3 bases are TGTGCCACCAGCGACAACTATAGCAATCAGCCCCAGCATTTT. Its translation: CATSDNYSNQPQHF.

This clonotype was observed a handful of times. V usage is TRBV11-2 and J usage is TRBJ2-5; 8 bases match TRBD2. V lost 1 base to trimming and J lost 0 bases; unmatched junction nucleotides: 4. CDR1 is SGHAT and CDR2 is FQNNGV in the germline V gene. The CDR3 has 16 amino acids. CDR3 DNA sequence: TGTGCCAGCAGCTTAGGAACTAGCGGCTACCAAGAGACCCAGTACTTC. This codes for CASSLGTSGYQETQYF.

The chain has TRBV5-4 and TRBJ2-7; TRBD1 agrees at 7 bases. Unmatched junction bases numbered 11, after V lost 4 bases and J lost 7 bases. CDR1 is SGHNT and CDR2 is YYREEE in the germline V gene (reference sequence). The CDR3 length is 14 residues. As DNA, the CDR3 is TGTGCCAGCAGCCCGGGACAGAGACCATGGGAGCAGTACTTC. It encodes CASSPGQRPWEQYF.

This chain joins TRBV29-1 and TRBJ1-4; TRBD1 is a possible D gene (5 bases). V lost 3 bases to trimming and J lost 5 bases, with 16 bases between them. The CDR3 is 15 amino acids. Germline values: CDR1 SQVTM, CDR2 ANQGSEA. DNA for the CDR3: TGCAGCGTTGATCTTAGTGGGGCAGAAAATGAAAAACTGTTTTTT. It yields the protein CSVDLSGAENEKLFF.